The 28 T cell receptor beta chains below all came from one sample that was sequenced in a study of blood T cell repertoires in COVID-19. TCRdb keeps only in-frame clones here, not all; method: immunoSEQ multiplex PCR. Of 150,000 or so clones in the sample, 80% to 90% were seen once. The specimen sequenced was peripheral blood. These receptors came from a man between 18 and 35 years old with COVID-19, enrolled during active disease.

V gene TRBV30 combines with J gene TRBJ2-3; 7 nucleotides line up with TRBD1. CDR3 length: 12 residues. Unmatched junction bases numbered 1, after V lost 3 bases and J lost 4 bases. CDR1 and CDR2 (germline): GTSNPN, SVGIG (reference sequence). The CDR3 DNA reads as TGTGCCTGGAGAGACAGGGCAGATACGCAGTATTTT. This gives the protein CAWRDRADTQYF.

This clone was observed a single time. This chain links TRBV27 with TRBJ1-6; D possibly corresponds to TRBD1 (5 bases). The CDR3 is 15 amino acids. CDR1 MNHEY and CDR2 SMNVEV come from the germline V gene (reference sequence). V lost 5 bases, J lost 6 bases, and 14 bases lay in between. The CDR3 DNA follows: TGTGCCAGCAGTCCCACAGGTCTTCCTAATTCACCCCTCCACTTT. Amino acids: CASSPTGLPNSPLHF.

This clone turned up a few times. This chain connects TRBV7-2 to TRBJ1-3; D might be TRBD1 (6 bases). The ends were cut back, 1 base at V and 2 bases at J, with 9 bases in the middle. This CDR3 has 15 amino acids. Germline assignment: CDR1 SGHTA and CDR2 FQGNSA. CDR3 in amino acids: CASSLVTGTGNTIYF. CDR3 nucleotide sequence: TGTGCCAGCAGCTTAGTCACAGGGACTGGAAACACCATATATTTT.

This clone was counted a few times. CDR3 residues: CASSHRTGNTEAFF. CDR3 nucleotides: TGTGCCAGCAGCCACCGGACAGGGAACACTGAAGCTTTCTTT. V usage is TRBV7-2 and J usage is TRBJ1-1, with TRBD1 matching 7 bases. Germline CDR1 reads SGHTA; CDR2 reads FQGNSA. This CDR3 is built from 14 residues. Germline trimming cut 5 bases from V and 1 base from J; bases unmatched to any gene: 4.

The chain is built from TRBV7-9 and TRBJ2-7; D gene uncertain. This CDR3 contains 13 residues. Germline values: CDR1 SEHNR, CDR2 FQNEAQ (reference sequence). The germline V and J ends were trimmed by 0 bases and 5 bases, with 8 bases remaining between them. CDR3 protein: CASSLAAQDEQYF. Written as DNA, the CDR3 is TGTGCCAGCAGCTTAGCGGCCCAGGACGAGCAGTACTTC.

The genes are TRBV4-3 and TRBJ2-7; D remains ambiguous. Germline V gene sequence: CDR1 LGHNA, CDR2 YSLEER. The CDR3 length is 15 residues. Trimming removed 1 base from V and 3 bases from J, with 13 bases in between. The CDR3: CASSQAWLEIYEQYF. CDR3 DNA: TGCGCCAGCAGCCAAGCCTGGCTAGAGATCTACGAGCAGTACTTC.

This chain uses TRBV6-5 with TRBJ2-2; possibly TRBD1 for D (5 bases). V lost 2 bases to trimming and J lost 5 bases, with 9 bases between them. The CDR3 consists of 14 residues. Germline V CDR1 and CDR2: MNHEY, SVGAGI. The DNA for the CDR3 is TGTGCCAGCAGTTACGGGGCCCAAACCGGGGAGCTGTTTTTT. The encoded protein is CASSYGAQTGELFF.

The chain carries TRBV13 and TRBJ2-3; 11 bases align to TRBD1. Unmatched junction bases numbered 8, after V lost 4 bases and J lost 2 bases. This CDR3 has 17 amino acids. Germline lookup yields CDR1 PRHDT and CDR2 FYEKMQ (reference sequence). DNA of the CDR3: TGTGCCAGCAGCTCCCGGGACAGGGGGTTACCCACAGATACGCAGTATTTT. Translating gives CASSSRDRGLPTDTQYF.

This chain joins TRBV9 and TRBJ2-7, with D perhaps TRBD2 (5 bases). There are 14 residues in the CDR3. V was clipped by 0 bases and J by 3 bases, with 10 bases between them. CDR1 is SGDLS and CDR2 is YYNGEE in the germline V gene. The CDR3 DNA reads as TGTGCCAGCAGCGTAGGTGGGAGCAACTACGAGCAGTACTTC. As protein: CASSVGGSNYEQYF.

The chain carries TRBV7-6 and TRBJ2-5, with a weak D call TRBD2 (5 bases). Germline values: CDR1 SGHVS, CDR2 FNYEAQ. Deletions cut 5 bases from V and 5 bases from J, with 15 bases between. The CDR3 sequence is 14 residues long. The CDR3: CASSPGNQEETQYF. CDR3 DNA sequence: TGTGCCAGCAGCCCCGGGAACCAGGAGGAGACCCAGTACTTC.

This sequence joins TRBV29-1 and TRBJ2-3; TRBD1 agrees at 10 bases. The CDR3 sequence is 15 residues long. The ends lost 8 bases at V and 4 bases at J; junction bases unmatched: 12. Germline lookup yields CDR1 SQVTM and CDR2 ANQGSEA. CDR3 amino acids: CSLLADRGLADTQYF. The DNA for the CDR3 is TGCAGCCTCCTCGCTGACAGGGGGCTGGCAGATACGCAGTATTTT.

The V and J genes are TRBV12-3 or TRBV12-4 and TRBJ2-7; D is perhaps TRBD1 (6 bases). V shed 5 bases and J shed 5 bases, with 13 bases lying between them. CDR3 length equals 13 residues. The CDR3 loop is CASSGHRDNEQYF. The DNA of the CDR3 is TGTGCCAGCAGTGGTCACAGGGACAACGAGCAGTACTTC.

The chain couples TRBV14 to TRBJ1-2; TRBD1 matches at 7 bases. The length of the CDR3 is 15 residues. With V trimmed by 1 base and J by 8 bases, 10 bases remained unmatched. CDR1 is SGHDN and CDR2 is FVKESK in the germline V gene. This chain's CDR3 is CASSQGRQGGDGYTF. The CDR3, as DNA: TGTGCCAGCAGCCAAGGAAGACAGGGTGGCGACGGCTACACCTTC. The variable domain in full, completed from reference TRBV14 and TRBJ1-2, reads EAGVTQFPSHSVIEKGQTVTLRCDPISGHDNLYWYRRVMGKEIKFLLHFVKESKQDESGMPNNRFLAERTGGTYSTLKVQPAELEDSGVYFCASSQGRQGGDGYTFGSGTRLTVV.

DNA of the CDR3: TGTGCCTGGAGCGGACTAGCGGGAGGGAACACCGGGGAGCTGTTTTTT. Translating gives CAWSGLAGGNTGELFF. The rearrangement uses TRBV30 and TRBJ2-2; 14 bases align to TRBD2. V lost 3 bases to trimming and J lost 1 base; unmatched junction nucleotides: 1. Germline V gene sequence: CDR1 GTSNPN, CDR2 SVGIG (reference sequence). The CDR3 covers 16 residues.

The rearrangement uses TRBV28 and TRBJ2-7, with TRBD1 identical over 7 bases. The CDR3 spans 15 residues. The V gene's germline CDR1 is MDHEN and CDR2 SYDVKM. J lost 5 bases, V lost 5 bases, and 12 bases had no gene match. CDR3 region: CASSPWTGPFNEQYF. As DNA, the CDR3 is TGTGCCAGCAGTCCTTGGACAGGACCCTTCAACGAGCAGTACTTC.

The chain links TRBV6-5 to TRBJ1-5; TRBD1 matches 7 bases. The CDR3 totals 15 residues. The ends lost 8 bases at V and 1 base at J; junction bases unmatched: 8. Germline V gene lookup returns CDR1 MNHEY and CDR2 SVGAGI. CDR3 coding DNA: TGTGCCAGCGGAACAGGGGTAGAAAGCAATCAGCCCCAGCATTTT. It codes for CASGTGVESNQPQHF.

Worth noting for this clone: Germline is not matched at one junction end, which may reflect a read error. The J gene is TRBJ1-4, the V gene TRBV6-6; TRBD1 aligns across 7 bases. The CDR3 consists of 14 residues. Germline V gives CDR1 MNHNY, CDR2 SVGAGI (reference sequence). The CDR3 spells CASSYEGAHEKLLF. CDR3 DNA: TGTGCCAGCAGTTACGAGGGGGCGCATGAAAAACTGCTTTTT.

The J gene is TRBJ2-7, the V gene TRBV28; no firm D call. Germline assignment: CDR1 MDHEN and CDR2 SYDVKM. Trimming took 3 bases from V and 3 from J, leaving 3 bases between them. The CDR3 is 11 residues long. The CDR3 is CASSFFYEQYF. Written as DNA, the CDR3 is TGTGCCAGCAGTTTCTTCTACGAGCAGTACTTC.

CDR3 bases: TGTGCCAGCAGTTTATCATTGGCGCAGGGATACGAGCAGTACTTC. It specifies CASSLSLAQGYEQYF. The rearrangement uses TRBV27 and TRBJ2-7, with a weak D call TRBD1 (5 bases). CDR3 length: 15 residues. Germline CDR1 MNHEY, CDR2 SMNVEV (reference sequence). Trimming pared 0 bases from V and 4 bases from J, leaving 13 bases between.

The chain is built from TRBV7-9 and TRBJ2-7, with 12 bases identical to TRBD2. The CDR3 length is 17 residues. V shed 6 bases, J shed 1 base, and the junction held 10 bases outside the gene matches. Germline values: CDR1 SEHNR, CDR2 FQNEAQ (reference sequence). The CDR3 here is CASRPLTSGSPSYEQYF. CDR3 bases: TGTGCCAGCAGACCCTTGACTAGCGGGAGTCCTTCCTACGAGCAGTACTTC.

This clone was seen only once. This rearrangement joins TRBV5-8 to TRBJ1-1; D call uncertain. Trimming stripped 0 bases from V and 4 bases from J, with 10 bases between. This CDR3 contains 14 residues. CDR1 SGHTS and CDR2 YDEGEE come from the germline V gene. The CDR3: CASSLGYGGTEAFF. The CDR3 region has the DNA TGTGCCAGCAGCTTGGGGTACGGCGGCACTGAAGCTTTCTTT.

The CDR3: CATRASGSYNEQFF. CDR3 nucleotide sequence: TGTGCCACAAGGGCTAGCGGGAGTTACAATGAGCAGTTCTTC. This chain uses TRBV24-1 with TRBJ2-1; 10 positions agree with TRBD2. The junction had 6 bases not matched to a gene; V was cut back by 10 bases and J by 4 bases. The CDR3 sequence is 14 residues long. Germline CDR1 reads KGHDR; CDR2 reads SFDVKD.

The chain is built from TRBV4-2 and TRBJ1-1; D gene unclear. V shed 0 bases and J shed 7 bases, with 24 bases lying between them. The V gene's germline CDR1 is LGHNA and CDR2 YNFKEQ. CDR3 length: 18 amino acids. In nucleotides, the CDR3 is TGTGCCAGCAGCCAAGATCTTGGGAGGGCCCGCAAAGAGGGTGAAGCTTTCTTT. The encoded protein is CASSQDLGRARKEGEAFF.

This chain uses TRBV27 with TRBJ1-2; a possible D gene is TRBD1 (5 bases). This CDR3 spans 13 amino acids. Germline CDR1 MNHEY, CDR2 SMNVEV (reference sequence). V was shortened by 1 base and J by 8 bases, with 11 bases between the two germline ends. The DNA for the CDR3 is TGTGCCAGCAGTTTATACAGGAGCGGGGGCTACACCTTC. Protein: CASSLYRSGGYTF.

This clone was counted once. This chain links TRBV27 with TRBJ1-4, with TRBD1 matching over 10 bases. With 4 bases clipped from V and 7 bases from J, the junction kept 6 bases outside the gene matches. Per germline, CDR1 MNHEY and CDR2 SMNVEV (reference sequence). CDR3 size: 15 residues. This chain's CDR3 is CASSSRQGAIEKLFF. The CDR3 bases are TGTGCCAGCAGTTCCCGACAGGGGGCGATTGAAAAACTGTTTTTT. The variable domain in full, with the rest retrieved from reference TRBV27 and TRBJ1-4, is EAQVTQNPRYLITVTGKKLTVTCSQNMNHEYMSWYRQDPGLGLRQIYYSMNVEVTDKGDVPEGYKVSRKEKRNFPLILESPSPNQTSLYFCASSSRQGAIEKLFFGSGTQLSVL.

The gene calls are TRBV4-3 and TRBJ2-3; D is uncertain. From germline, CDR1 is LGHNA and CDR2 YSLEER. The CDR3 is 15 amino acids. Trimming removed 0 bases from V and 6 bases from J, with 13 bases in between. The CDR3 coding sequence is TGCGCCAGCAGCCAAGAGGCCCAGGCTCAGGATACGCAGTATTTT. Translation gives CASSQEAQAQDTQYF.

This clone was seen a single time. V and J are TRBV11-2 and TRBJ2-1; TRBD2 agrees at 15 bases. Unmatched junction bases numbered 9, after V lost 0 bases and J lost 9 bases. Germline V gives CDR1 SGHAT, CDR2 FQNNGV. This CDR3 comprises 18 residues. CDR3 protein: CASSLDGSGLAGGVEQFF. The CDR3, as DNA: TGTGCCAGCAGCTTAGATGGATCGGGACTAGCGGGAGGTGTTGAGCAGTTCTTC.

This chain uses TRBV4-3 with TRBJ2-1; tentatively, D is TRBD2 (5 bases). Germline V gene lookup returns CDR1 LGHNA and CDR2 YSLEER. This CDR3 has 17 residues. V was pared by 0 bases and J by 0 bases, with 12 bases between. CDR3 DNA: TGCGCCAGCAGCCAAGATGAAGCGGAGAGCTCCTACAATGAGCAGTTCTTC. It is translated as CASSQDEAESSYNEQFF.